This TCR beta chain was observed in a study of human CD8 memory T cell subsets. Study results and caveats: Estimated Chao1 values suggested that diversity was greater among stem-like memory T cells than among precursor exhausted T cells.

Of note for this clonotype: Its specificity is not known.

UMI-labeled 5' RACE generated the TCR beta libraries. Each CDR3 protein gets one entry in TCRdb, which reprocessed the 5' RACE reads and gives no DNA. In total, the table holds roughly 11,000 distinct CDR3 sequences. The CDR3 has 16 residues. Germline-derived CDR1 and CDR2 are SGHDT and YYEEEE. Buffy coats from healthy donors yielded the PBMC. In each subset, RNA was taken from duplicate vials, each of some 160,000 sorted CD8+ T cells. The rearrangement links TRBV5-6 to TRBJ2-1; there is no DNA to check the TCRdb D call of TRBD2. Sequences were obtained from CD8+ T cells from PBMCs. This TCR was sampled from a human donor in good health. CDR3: CASSSQLAGIINEQFF. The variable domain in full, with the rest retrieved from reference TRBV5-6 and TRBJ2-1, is DAGVTQSPTHLIKTRGQQVTLRCSPKSGHDTVSWYQQALGQGPQFIFQYYEEEERQRGNFPDRFSGHQFPNYSSELNVNALLLGDSALYLCASSSQLAGIINEQFFGPGTRLTVL.